Listed below are T cell receptor beta chains from one sample, sequenced in a study of blood T cell repertoires in COVID-19. Sequenced by immunoSEQ multiplex PCR; TCRdb stores in-frame clones only, minus some. This repertoire shows about 350,000 clones, 88% found once; its top ten account for approximately 1%. Sequencing input: PBMCs or T cells enriched from blood (not recorded which). These receptor sequences come from a woman in her twenties or thirties who had been exposed to COVID-19. CDR3s include the opening cysteine and the closing phenylalanine or tryptophan. The order of the fields is V gene, J gene, clone size, D gene, CDR3 length, CDR3 DNA, CDR3 protein. A D gene is named only where the DNA matches it firmly. Not every row has a clone size; where given, it reads once, few, many or a size class.

TRBV9	TRBJ1-5	NA	NA	14	TGTGCCAGCAGCCCATACAATAGCAATCAGCCCCAGCATTTT	CASSPYNSNQPQHF
TRBV10-2	TRBJ2-7	NA	TRBD2	19	TGCGCCAGCAGACGGCTCGGGGACTGGACTAGCGGGAGGAACTACGAGCAGTACTTC	CASRRLGDWTSGRNYEQYF
TRBV19	TRBJ1-4	NA	NA	14	TGTGCCAGTAGCCCCCCGCGGGGTAATGAAAAACTGTTTTTT	CASSPPRGNEKLFF
TRBV28	TRBJ1-5	NA	NA	15	TGTGCCAGCAGTTCCCCTGGGGAGGGGAATCAGCCCCAGCATTTT	CASSSPGEGNQPQHF
TRBV7-9	TRBJ1-3	NA	NA	17	TGTGCCAGCAGCCGCAACCTCAGGGGTGTGGGGGGAAACACCATATATTTT	CASSRNLRGVGGNTIYF
TRBV19	TRBJ2-7	NA	NA	14	TGTGCCAGTAAGTCGGTCGTTAGCTCCTACGAGCAGTACTTC	CASKSVVSSYEQYF
TRBV4-1	TRBJ2-7	NA	NA	13	TGCGCCAGCAGCCGGGACACAGCCTACGAGCAGTACTTC	CASSRDTAYEQYF
TRBV5-1	TRBJ2-3	NA	NA	12	TGCGCCAGCAGCTTATCGGGGGATACGCAGTATTTT	CASSLSGDTQYF
TRBV2	TRBJ1-1	NA	TRBD1	19	TGTGCCAGCTTGCCGTTCGGGCAGGGGGATAGGAGGGGAAAGACTGAAGCTTTCTTT	CASLPFGQGDRRGKTEAFF
TRBV28	TRBJ2-5	once	NA	13	TGTGCCAGCAGTTTTCCCCCGGGAGAGACCCAGTACTTC	CASSFPPGETQYF
TRBV28	TRBJ2-3	NA	NA	17	TGTGCCAGCAGTTTATACAGCGGGACAGGTGGCACAGATACGCAGTATTTT	CASSLYSGTGGTDTQYF
TRBV7-3	TRBJ2-5	once	TRBD2	15	TGTGCCAGCAGCTTCACTAGCGGGAGTAGGGAGACCCAGTACTTC	CASSFTSGSRETQYF
TRBV7-2	TRBJ1-3	NA	NA	17	TGTGCCAGCAGCTTAGTAACGGGTGGATACTCTGGAAACACCATATATTTT	CASSLVTGGYSGNTIYF
TRBV5-1	TRBJ1-4	NA	TRBD1	16	TGCGCCAGCAGCGGAGGTTCCGGGACAGGGAACGAAAAACTGTTTTTT	CASSGGSGTGNEKLFF
TRBV6-1	TRBJ2-1	NA	TRBD2	18	TGTGCCAGCAGTGAATCCGGCGGGAGGGCCCTCATTGGCAATGAGCAGTTCTTC	CASSESGGRALIGNEQFF
TRBV27	TRBJ1-1	NA	TRBD1	15	TGTGCCAGCAGTCCGTCACAGGGGGCGAACACTGAAGCTTTCTTT	CASSPSQGANTEAFF
TRBV7-8	TRBJ2-4	NA	NA	14	TGTGCCAGCAGCTTAGGCAATGTTTTAGACATTCAGTACTTC	CASSLGNVLDIQYF
TRBV5-1	TRBJ2-7	NA	TRBD2	18	TGCGCCAGCAGCTTTGGACCGGTGCGCAGCGGGAGCTCCTACGAGCAGTACTTC	CASSFGPVRSGSSYEQYF
TRBV19	TRBJ2-7	NA	NA	13	TGTGCCAGTAGTCTGCGGGCCTATCGGGAGCAGTACTTC	CASSLRAYREQYF
TRBV7-6	TRBJ2-7	NA	TRBD2	14	TGTGCCAGCAGCTTAACGGGAGGGCTCTACGAGCAGTACTTC	CASSLTGGLYEQYF
TRBV6-6	TRBJ1-2	NA	TRBD1	14	TGTGCCAGCGGAACAGGGGGGGAAAACTATGGCTACACCTTC	CASGTGGENYGYTF
TRBV5-4	TRBJ2-7	NA	TRBD1	13	TGTGCCAGCAGCTCGACGACAGGGTACGAGCAGTACTTC	CASSSTTGYEQYF
TRBV6-1	TRBJ2-7	once	TRBD2	15	TGTGCCAGCAGTGAGGGGACTAGCGGTTACTACGAGCAGTACTTC	CASSEGTSGYYEQYF
TRBV7-3	TRBJ1-2	NA	TRBD1	15	TGTGCCAGCAGCGCCCGGGGGGACAGGGAGGACGGCTACACCTTC	CASSARGDREDGYTF
TRBV24-1	TRBJ2-3	NA	NA	14	TGTGCCACCAGTGTGGGGGGTAGCACAGATACGCAGTATTTT	CATSVGGSTDTQYF
TRBV15	TRBJ1-5	once	TRBD1	13	TGTGCCACCAGCAGAGCAGGGGGACAGCCCCAGCATTTT	CATSRAGGQPQHF
TRBV27	TRBJ2-4	NA	NA	15	TGTGCCAGCAGCGCACAGGGTCTTGCCAAAAACATTCAGTACTTC	CASSAQGLAKNIQYF
TRBV7-2	TRBJ1-5	NA	TRBD1	14	TGTGCCAGCAGCGTAGACAGGGAATACCAGCCCCAGCATTTT	CASSVDREYQPQHF
TRBV19	TRBJ2-7	NA	NA	14	TGTGCCACCGCGTCATCCCGAAGCTCCTACGAGCAGTACTTC	CATASSRSSYEQYF
TRBV2	TRBJ1-3	NA	NA	14	TGTGCCAGCAGTGATTCCAGGGCTGGAAACACCATATATTTT	CASSDSRAGNTIYF
TRBV4-1	TRBJ1-1	NA	TRBD1	18	TGCGCCAGCAGCCAAGGATGGGGCCCCCAGGGGGGGAACACTGAAGCTTTCTTT	CASSQGWGPQGGNTEAFF
TRBV21-1	TRBJ1-4	NA	NA	15	TGTGCCAGCAGCAAACCGGGACAGGACAATGAAAAACTGTTTTTT	CASSKPGQDNEKLFF
TRBV5-1	TRBJ2-1	NA	TRBD1	15	TGCGCCAGCCGCCTTGTGGGACAGGGAGGAAGTGAGCAGTTCTTC	CASRLVGQGGSEQFF
TRBV19	TRBJ2-3	NA	TRBD1	13	TGTGCCAGTAAAGGGACAGCGGCAGATACGCAGTATTTT	CASKGTAADTQYF
TRBV28	TRBJ1-1	NA	TRBD1	15	TGTGCCACCCAATGGCCCGCCGGAGGGGGCAATGAAGCTTTCTTT	CATQWPAGGGNEAFF
TRBV5-1	TRBJ1-1	NA	NA	16	TGCGCCAGCAGCCCGGCGGGCTTGGGCGCGTTTACTGAAGCTTTCTTT	CASSPAGLGAFTEAFF
TRBV28	TRBJ2-3	NA	TRBD1	15	TGTGCCAGCAGCCGGCCGACAGGGCCTACAGATACGCAGTATTTT	CASSRPTGPTDTQYF
TRBV11-2	TRBJ2-2	NA	TRBD2	15	TGTGCCAGTAAGACGGGACTAGTTGTGACCGGGGAGCTGTTTTTT	CASKTGLVVTGELFF
TRBV3-1/TRBV3-2	TRBJ2-5	NA	TRBD2	15	TGTGCCAGCAGCCCCCCGGGACTAGCTCAAGAGACCCAGTACTTC	CASSPPGLAQETQYF
TRBV11-2	TRBJ2-1	NA	TRBD2	18	TGTGCCAGCAGCTCTACAACCGGACTAGCGGGTATGATAGGTGAGCAGTTCTTC	CASSSTTGLAGMIGEQFF
TRBV10-3	TRBJ2-7	NA	TRBD2	19	TGTGCCATCAGTGAGTATGCTAGCGGGACTATTAAGTCAACCTACGAGCAGTACTTC	CAISEYASGTIKSTYEQYF
TRBV7-9	TRBJ2-1	NA	NA	17	TGTGCCAGCAGCTTTCGAACGGGAGTCGTTGGCGTAGATGAGCAGTTCTTC	CASSFRTGVVGVDEQFF
TRBV5-6	TRBJ2-3	NA	TRBD2	16	TGTGCCAGCAGCTTTAGGGCTAGCGGGACCACAGATACGCAGTATTTT	CASSFRASGTTDTQYF
TRBV28	TRBJ2-7	NA	NA	13	TGTGCCAGCTTGGGCAGGCTCTCCTACGAGCAGTACTTC	CASLGRLSYEQYF
TRBV28	TRBJ1-2	NA	TRBD1	14	TGTGCCAGCAGTTTATCGACAGGGGGCGATGGCTACACCTTC	CASSLSTGGDGYTF
TRBV28	TRBJ1-1	NA	TRBD1	13	TGTGCCAGCAGTTCGGGACAGTTTACTGAAGCTTTCTTT	CASSSGQFTEAFF
TRBV19	TRBJ1-2	NA	TRBD1	14	TGTGCCAGTAGTATCCGGGACAGGGTTATCGGCTACACCTTC	CASSIRDRVIGYTF
TRBV3-1/TRBV3-2	TRBJ2-1	NA	NA	14	TGTGCCAGCAGCCGATCCACAGGGAATGATGAGCAGTTCTTC	CASSRSTGNDEQFF
TRBV28	TRBJ2-7	NA	TRBD1	15	TGTGCCAGCACCCCACAGGGGGCAATCCCCTACGAGCAGTACTTC	CASTPQGAIPYEQYF
TRBV19	TRBJ2-1	NA	TRBD2	17	TGTGCCAGTAGTATGATTGTCGGCGGGAGGCCCCACAATGAGCAGTTCTTC	CASSMIVGGRPHNEQFF
TRBV19	TRBJ1-1	NA	NA	15	TGTGCCAGTAGTGGAACAGGAGGGATGAACACTGAAGCTTTCTTT	CASSGTGGMNTEAFF